This T cell receptor (beta chain) comes out of a study of cytomegalovirus exposure and HLA in healthy donors. The PCR made use of 60 Vbeta and 13 Jbeta primers. Assay: immunoSEQ multiplex PCR; the TCRdb copy retains only in-frame clones and omits some. The top ten clones hold around 9.9% of a sample with approximately 100,000 clones, 60% to 75% of them seen once. This sequence originates from a man in his forties in good health and CMV-seropositive. Material for sequencing was PBMCs.

CDR3 nucleotides: TGCAGCGTCCGAGATTCGGGGACCCAGTACTTC. Its translation is CSVRDSGTQYF. This chain uses TRBV29-1 with TRBJ2-5; no clear D gene. The V gene lost 6 bases and the J gene lost 7 bases, with 12 bases spanning the gap. The CDR3 length is 11 residues. Per germline, CDR1 SQVTM and CDR2 ANQGSEA.